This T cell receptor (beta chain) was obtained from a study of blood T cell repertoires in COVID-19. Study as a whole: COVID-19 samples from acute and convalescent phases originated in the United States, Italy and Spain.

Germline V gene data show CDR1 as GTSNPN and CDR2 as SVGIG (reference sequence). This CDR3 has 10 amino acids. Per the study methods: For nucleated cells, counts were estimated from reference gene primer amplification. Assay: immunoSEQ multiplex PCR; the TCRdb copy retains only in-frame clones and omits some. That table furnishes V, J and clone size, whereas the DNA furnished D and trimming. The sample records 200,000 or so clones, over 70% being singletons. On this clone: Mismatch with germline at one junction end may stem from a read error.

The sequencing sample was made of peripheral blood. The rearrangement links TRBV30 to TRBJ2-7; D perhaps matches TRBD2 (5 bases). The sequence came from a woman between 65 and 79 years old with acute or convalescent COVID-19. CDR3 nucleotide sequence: TGTGCCTGGAGCCCCCGACTGGACTCCTTC. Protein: CAWSPRLDSF.